The 3 T cell receptor beta chains presented below share a single source sample, sequenced in a study of T cell repertoires in cytomegalovirus infection. Via MiXCR, TCRdb re-called the reads, giving one row per CDR3 protein. The sample carries some 220,000 distinct CDR3 sequences, approximately 6.7% recorded once. Sequenced input: PBMCs. The source of these receptors is a human donor in good health (CMV status not recorded). Some clones in this sample may be carry-over from other donors' samples.

Many counts were recorded for this clonotype. CDR3 sequence reads: CASSPGPSGGNTIYF. CDR3 in DNA: TGTGCCAGCAGCCCAGGACCATCAGGGGGAAACACCATATATTTT. The chain couples TRBV3-1 to TRBJ1-3; perhaps TRBD1 as D (5 bases). Per the germline V gene, CDR1 is LGHDT and CDR2 is YNNKEL (reference sequence). V lost 4 bases to trimming and J lost 4 bases, with 14 bases between them. The CDR3 sequence is 15 residues long.

In its sample, this clonotype was seen many times. The rearrangement links TRBV7-2 to TRBJ1-2; TRBD1 is a possible D gene (5 bases). Germline values: CDR1 SGHTA, CDR2 FQGNSA. There are 15 residues in the CDR3. The V end lost 3 bases, the J end lost 7 bases, and 18 bases lay between the germline ends. The CDR3 DNA reads as TGTGCCAGCAGCTTGGGGGGACGGGCCTCGGGTGGCTACACCTTC. Its protein is CASSLGGRASGGYTF.

There are many counts of this clonotype. V usage is TRBV10-3 and J usage is TRBJ2-7; no definite D call. The V and J ends lost 5 bases and 2 bases respectively, with 4 bases between them. Germline V gene lookup returns CDR1 ENHRY and CDR2 SYGVKD. The CDR3 has 11 residues. The CDR3 reads CAISQAYEQYF. CDR3 in DNA: TGTGCCATCAGTCAGGCCTACGAGCAGTACTTC.